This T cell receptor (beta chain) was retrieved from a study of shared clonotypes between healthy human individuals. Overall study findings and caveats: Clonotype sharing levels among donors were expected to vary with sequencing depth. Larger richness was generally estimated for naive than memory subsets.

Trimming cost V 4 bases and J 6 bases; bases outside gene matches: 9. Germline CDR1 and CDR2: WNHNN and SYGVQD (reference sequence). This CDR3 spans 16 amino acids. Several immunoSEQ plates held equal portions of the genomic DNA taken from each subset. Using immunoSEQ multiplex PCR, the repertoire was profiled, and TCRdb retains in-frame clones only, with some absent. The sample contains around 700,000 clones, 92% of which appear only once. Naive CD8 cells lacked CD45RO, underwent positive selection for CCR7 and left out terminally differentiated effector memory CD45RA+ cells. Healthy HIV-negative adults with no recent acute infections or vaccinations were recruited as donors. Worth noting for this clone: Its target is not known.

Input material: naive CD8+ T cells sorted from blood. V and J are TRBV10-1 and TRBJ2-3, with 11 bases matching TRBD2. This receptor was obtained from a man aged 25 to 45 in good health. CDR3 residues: CASSGGTSGSYDTQYF. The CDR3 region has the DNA TGCGCCAGCAGTGGGGGAACTAGCGGGAGTTATGATACGCAGTATTTT.